The T cell receptor (beta chain) described here comes from a study of T cells in Graves' hyperthyroidism and ophthalmopathy. RNA transcripts yielded amplified TCR beta CDR3 regions. TCR CDR3 underwent first-round RT-PCR with the HTBI primer set. TCRdb re-called the multiplex PCR reads with MiXCR, one entry per CDR3 protein. The top ten clones hold about 13% of a sample with 400,000 to 450,000 distinct CDR3 sequences, approximately 15% of them seen once. The table lists this clonotype with a few counts. In germline, CDR1 is LNHNV, CDR2 YYDKDF (reference sequence). V trimming: 2 bases; J trimming: 2 bases; junction bases outside the gene matches: 7. The CDR3 is made up of 19 amino acids.

The receptor comes from a young man with Graves' ophthalmopathy. The sequenced material came from blood. This chain connects TRBV15 to TRBJ2-2, with 14 bases aligning to TRBD2. The CDR3 DNA follows: TGTGCCACCAGCAGACCGTTGGGACTAGCGGGGGATAACACCGGGGAGCTGTTTTTT. Protein: CATSRPLGLAGDNTGELFF.